This T cell receptor beta chain was captured in a study of identical twins. TCRdb processed the 5' RACE reads anew with MiXCR; each CDR3 protein has one entry. The table has roughly 720,000 distinct CDR3 sequences, 18% seen once. Per germline, CDR1 LNHDA and CDR2 SQIVND (reference sequence). The CDR3 consists of 13 residues. Trimming took off 11 bases at V and 7 bases at J, with 21 bases between the two ends. Details on this clonotype: The antigen remains undetermined.

Study-wide points: Potential partial confounding of zero-insertion analyses by invariant MAIT and iNKT cells was noted. Abundant beta clonotypes from cord blood bore fewer insertions; memory repertoires lacked this pattern.

The sample was also linked to a second study, of T cells expressing NK-cell markers. In that study: In sorted CD3+CD56+NKG2C+, CD3+CD56+NKG2C- and CD3+CD56-NKG2C+ T cells, TCR beta repertoires were obtained. The CD3+CD56-NKG2C+ fraction of several donors was also led by these clonotypes.

The sample was PBMCs. The sequence came from a woman between 18 and 29 years old in good health. The chain recombines TRBV19 with TRBJ2-7; D is tentatively TRBD1 or TRBD2 (5 bases each). The chain's CDR3 is CASRGTLVWEQYF. Here the CDR3 DNA reads TGTGCCTCCAGAGGGACCCTCGTTTGGGAGCAGTACTTC.